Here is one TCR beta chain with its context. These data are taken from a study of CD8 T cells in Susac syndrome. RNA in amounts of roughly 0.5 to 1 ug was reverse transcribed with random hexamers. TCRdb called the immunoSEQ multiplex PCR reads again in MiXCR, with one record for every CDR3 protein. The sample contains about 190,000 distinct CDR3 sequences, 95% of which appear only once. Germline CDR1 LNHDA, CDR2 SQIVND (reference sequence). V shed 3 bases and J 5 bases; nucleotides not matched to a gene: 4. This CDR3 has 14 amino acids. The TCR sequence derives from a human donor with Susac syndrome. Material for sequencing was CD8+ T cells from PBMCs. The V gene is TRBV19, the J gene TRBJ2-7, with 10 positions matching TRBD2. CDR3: CASSISGRPHEQYF. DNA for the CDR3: TGTGCCAGTAGTATTAGCGGGAGGCCCCACGAGCAGTACTTC.